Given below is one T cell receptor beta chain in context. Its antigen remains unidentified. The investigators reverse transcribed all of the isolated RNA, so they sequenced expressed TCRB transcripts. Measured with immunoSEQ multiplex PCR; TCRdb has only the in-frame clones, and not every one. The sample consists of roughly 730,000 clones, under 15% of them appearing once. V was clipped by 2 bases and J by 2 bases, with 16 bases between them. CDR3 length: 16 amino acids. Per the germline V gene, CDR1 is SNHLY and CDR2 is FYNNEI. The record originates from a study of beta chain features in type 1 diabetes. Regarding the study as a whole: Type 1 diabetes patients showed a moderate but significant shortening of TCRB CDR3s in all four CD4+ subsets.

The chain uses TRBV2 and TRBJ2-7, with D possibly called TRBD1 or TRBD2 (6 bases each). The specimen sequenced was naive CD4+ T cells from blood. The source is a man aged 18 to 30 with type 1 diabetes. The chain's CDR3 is CASSERGIAVTYEQYF. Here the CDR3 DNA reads TGTGCCAGCAGTGAAAGGGGGATAGCGGTAACCTACGAGCAGTACTTC.